This T cell receptor (beta chain) was captured in a study of response to subunit inactivated influenza vaccine. Study-wide results and caveats: It was the authors' suggestion that each seasonal influenza vaccination recruits few new T cells.

The ends lost 5 bases at V and 4 bases at J; junction bases unmatched: 8. CDR1 and CDR2 (germline): SGHVS, FNYEAQ. CDR3 size: 15 residues. TCRdb analysed the RT-PCR reads with MiXCR anew, one entry per CDR3 protein. The data show over 650,000 distinct CDR3 sequences, about a fifth seen once. A note on this clonotype: Its antigen remains unknown.

The chain uses TRBV7-6 and TRBJ2-1, with TRBD1 matching 7 bases. The material sequenced was PBMCs from blood, taken roughly 5 days after vaccination. The receptor was isolated from a man aged 50 or older who received an inactivated influenza vaccine. The CDR3 region has the DNA TGTGCCAGCAGCAATCCGGGACAGAGGTACAATGAGCAGTTCTTC. Its protein product is CASSNPGQRYNEQFF.